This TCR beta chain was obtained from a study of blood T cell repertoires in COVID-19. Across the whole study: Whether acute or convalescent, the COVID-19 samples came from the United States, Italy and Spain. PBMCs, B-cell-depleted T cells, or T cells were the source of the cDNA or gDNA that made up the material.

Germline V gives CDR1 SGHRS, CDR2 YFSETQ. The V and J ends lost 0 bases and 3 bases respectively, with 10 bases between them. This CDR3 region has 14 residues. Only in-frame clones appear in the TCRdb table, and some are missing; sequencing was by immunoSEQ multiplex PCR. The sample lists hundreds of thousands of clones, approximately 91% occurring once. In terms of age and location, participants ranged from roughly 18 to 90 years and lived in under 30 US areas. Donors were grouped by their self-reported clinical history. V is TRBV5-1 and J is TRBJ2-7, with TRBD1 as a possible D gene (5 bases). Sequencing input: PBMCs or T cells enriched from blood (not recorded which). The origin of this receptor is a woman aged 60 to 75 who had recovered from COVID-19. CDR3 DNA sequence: TGCGCCAGCAGCTTGGCAGGGTCCTTCTACGAGCAGTACTTC. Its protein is CASSLAGSFYEQYF.